This T cell receptor (beta chain) was obtained from a study of T cell repertoires in cytomegalovirus infection. At the level of the study: Selected CMV epitopes included recently identified HLA-C-restricted ones as well as well-studied HLA-B-restricted ones. An indication of both CMV infection and matching HLA type came from public TCR beta signatures.

Each CDR3 protein is one row after TCRdb ran MiXCR on the reads. Of roughly 700,000 distinct CDR3 sequences in the sample, roughly 36% were seen once. Study-level points and caveats: CMV carriers with the relevant HLA were identified by cumulative public TCR beta family frequency. HLA-C-restricted CMV-specific TCR beta clonotypes prevailed in the ex vivo response.

This CDR3 spans 14 amino acids. V was cut by 5 bases and J by 3 bases, with 13 bases left in between. The V gene's germline CDR1 is SGHTA and CDR2 FQGNSA. This clonotype was counted a few times. Its cognate antigen is unknown. This sample comprised cultured PBMCs, obtained from culture after CMV antigen stimulation. The source of this sequence is a human donor in good health (CMV status not recorded). Some clones in this sample may be carry-over from other donors' samples. The chain is built from TRBV7-2 and TRBJ1-2; a weak D match, TRBD1 (6 bases). The CDR3 region has the DNA TGTGCCAGCAGCACAAGACAGGTCGACTATGGCTACACCTTC. Translation gives CASSTRQVDYGYTF.